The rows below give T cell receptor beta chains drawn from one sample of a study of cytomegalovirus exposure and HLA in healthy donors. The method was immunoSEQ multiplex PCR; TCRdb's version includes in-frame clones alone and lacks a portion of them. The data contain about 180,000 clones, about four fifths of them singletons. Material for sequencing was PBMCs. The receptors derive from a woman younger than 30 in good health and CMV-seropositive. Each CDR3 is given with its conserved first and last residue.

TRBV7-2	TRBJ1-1	CASSSTRTAMHLNTEAFF
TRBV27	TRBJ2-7	CASSSTYEQYF
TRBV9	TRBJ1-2	CASSAGDPEWDGYTF
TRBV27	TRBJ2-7	CASSFARAKAYEQYF
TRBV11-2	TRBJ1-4	CASSPRGSEGTKLFF
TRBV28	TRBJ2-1	CATSSLVGEQFF
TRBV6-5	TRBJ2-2	CASSYSRLGNTGELFF
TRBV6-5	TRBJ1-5	CASSKTGGNQPQHF
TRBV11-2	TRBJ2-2	CASSLGGVGELFF
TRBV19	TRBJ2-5	CASSMAGQSETQYF
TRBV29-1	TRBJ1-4	CSVEDVRNGKLFF
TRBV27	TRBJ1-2	CASSLGTGYGYTF
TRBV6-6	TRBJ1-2	CASSFNRDYGYTF
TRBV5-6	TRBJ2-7	CASSLGGHPGYEQYF
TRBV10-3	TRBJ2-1	CAISEYRGQTSYNEQFF
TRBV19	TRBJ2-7	CASSIEQSYEQYF
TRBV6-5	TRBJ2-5	CASRLRISRGTQYF
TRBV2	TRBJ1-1	CASRGTGTGVEAFF
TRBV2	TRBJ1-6	CAVIPPGSSYNSPLHF
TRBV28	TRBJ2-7	CASSFSYEQYF
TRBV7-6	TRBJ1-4	CASSFSGRGNEKLFF
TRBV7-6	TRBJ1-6	CASSQGQGNSPLHF
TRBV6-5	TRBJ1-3	CASSYSTGQGRNTIYF
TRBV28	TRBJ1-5	CASSFRRGFSYSNQPQHF
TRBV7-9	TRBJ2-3	CASSLFSGSDTRYF
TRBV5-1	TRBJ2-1	CASSLEDIEQFF
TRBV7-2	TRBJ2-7	CASSLAGGPGRVDEQYF
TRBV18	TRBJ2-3	CASSSSGGLRADTQYF
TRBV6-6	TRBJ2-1	CASRLAGGLGEQFF
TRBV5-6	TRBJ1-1	CASSILDSNTEAFF
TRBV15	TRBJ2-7	CATSRELPGTISQQKTYEQYF
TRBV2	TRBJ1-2	CASSAPGQGVFGYTF
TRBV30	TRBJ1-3	CASSPTHRFGNTIYF
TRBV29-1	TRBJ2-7	CSVTESSYEQYF
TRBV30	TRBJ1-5	CAWNRAGRNQPQHF
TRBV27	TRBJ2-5	CASSGAGAGGPGTQYF
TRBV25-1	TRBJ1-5	CASSERGGGNQPQHF
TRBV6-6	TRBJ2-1	CASSSGSSGVLHFQFF
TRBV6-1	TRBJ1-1	CASSEARGGHTEAFF
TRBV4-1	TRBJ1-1	CASTMDRAATEAFF
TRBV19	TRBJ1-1	CASSVGTEAFF
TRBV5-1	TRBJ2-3	CASSLVTGTGDTQYF
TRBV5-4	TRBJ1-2	CASSLDRSYGYTF
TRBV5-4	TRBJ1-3	CASSPMPGAAGNTIYF
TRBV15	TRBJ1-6	CATRLPGPNSPLHF
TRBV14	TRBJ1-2	CASSSGQGALGDYGYTF